Presented here are 17 T cell receptor beta chains from one specimen sequenced in a study of vaccination effects on CD4 cells after COVID-19. Data came from immunoSEQ multiplex PCR; TCRdb stores just in-frame clones and leaves some out. The profile shows 71,000 or so clones, roughly three quarters of them singletons. Peptide-pool stimulation followed by sequencing identified expanded antigen-specific CD4+ clonotypes in the ViraFEST assay. CD4+ T cells were isolated after 10 days of culture. Absence of prior SARS-CoV-2 infection characterized the vaccine recipients, who showed negative nucleocapsid antibodies. Antigens of these TCRs are unknown. The sample was CD4+ T cells from PBMCs cultured with HCoV-OC43 spike peptides, taken before COVID-19 vaccination. Sample subset: HCoV-OC43 spike overlapping peptide pool stimulation. These receptors came from a human donor who received a COVID-19 vaccine.

The V and J genes are TRBV6-5 and TRBJ1-2; D is unclear. CDR1 is MNHEY and CDR2 is SVGAGI in the germline V gene. V was trimmed by 2 bases and J by 3 bases, leaving 7 bases between them. The CDR3 sequence is 13 residues long. The CDR3: CASSYRVDYGYTF. CDR3 in DNA: TGTGCCAGCAGTTACCGGGTTGACTATGGCTACACCTTC.

This clone has only a few counts. The CDR3 DNA follows: TGTGCCAGCAGCAGGAGGGACGTAGACACCGGGGAGCTGTTTTTT. Its translation: CASSRRDVDTGELFF. This chain connects TRBV5-4 to TRBJ2-2; D possibly corresponds to TRBD2 (6 bases). In germline, CDR1 is SGHNT, CDR2 YYREEE (reference sequence). CDR3 length equals 15 residues. Trimming took off 4 bases at V and 3 bases at J, with 13 bases between the two ends.

The chain carries TRBV11-3 and TRBJ2-3; D not certain. V was trimmed by 1 base and J by 4 bases, leaving 12 bases between them. CDR1 and CDR2 (germline): SGHNT, YENEEA. CDR3 size: 15 residues. CDR3 sequence reads: CASSLGNRVADTQYF. CDR3 coding DNA: TGTGCCAGCAGCTTAGGCAACAGAGTGGCAGATACGCAGTATTTT.

The J gene is TRBJ1-5, the V gene TRBV2, with a weak D call TRBD1 (6 bases). Deletions cut 3 bases from V and 0 bases from J, with 12 bases between. The CDR3 totals 16 residues. CDR1 is SNHLY, CDR2 FYNNEI, per germline. The chain's CDR3 is CASSEPPGASNQPQHF. CDR3 nucleotide sequence: TGTGCCAGCAGTGAGCCCCCAGGGGCTAGCAATCAGCCCCAGCATTTT. Drawing the rest from reference TRBV2 and TRBJ1-5, the complete variable domain is EPEVTQTPSHQVTQMGQEVILRCVPISNHLYFYWYRQILGQKVEFLVSFYNNEISEKSEIFDDQFSVERPDGSNFTLKIRSTKLEDSAMYFCASSEPPGASNQPQHFGDGTRLSIL.

This chain connects TRBV7-2 to TRBJ1-2; 7 bases align to TRBD1. J was trimmed by 8 bases and V by 5 bases; bases with no gene match: 14. CDR1 SGHTA and CDR2 FQGNSA come from the germline V gene. CDR3 length equals 15 residues. The CDR3 here is CASSPRVGGREGYTF. The CDR3 nucleotides are TGTGCCAGCAGCCCGAGGGTAGGGGGCCGGGAAGGCTACACCTTC.

The chain links TRBV6-5 to TRBJ1-6; D is unclear. In germline, CDR1 is MNHEY, CDR2 SVGAGI. CDR3 length equals 12 residues. Trimming removed 2 bases from V and 6 bases from J, with 2 bases in between. The CDR3 region has the DNA TGTGCCAGCAGTTACCGTAATTCACCCCTCCACTTT. As protein: CASSYRNSPLHF.

V is TRBV5-1 and J is TRBJ1-1, with a weak D call TRBD1 (5 bases). Between the trimmed V and J ends, which lost 0 bases and 2 bases, there was a span of 14 bases. The germline V gene encodes CDR1 SGHRS and CDR2 YFSETQ. The CDR3 sequence is 16 residues long. The CDR3 region is CASSLAPGVRNTEAFF. The DNA for the CDR3 is TGCGCCAGCAGCTTGGCCCCGGGGGTGCGCAACACTGAAGCTTTCTTT. Full variable domain (rest looked up from reference TRBV5-1 and TRBJ1-1): KAGVTQTPRYLIKTRGQQVTLSCSPISGHRSVSWYQQTPGQGLQFLFEYFSETQRNKGNFPGRFSGRQFSNSRSEMNVSTLELGDSALYLCASSLAPGVRNTEAFFGQGTRLTVV.

This chain links TRBV12-3 or TRBV12-4 with TRBJ1-1, with 9 nucleotides matching TRBD1. V was pared by 5 bases and J by 9 bases, with 4 bases of the junction left unmatched. CDR3 length: 12 residues. The chain's CDR3 is CASSPDRGKAFF. The CDR3, as DNA: TGTGCCAGCAGTCCCGACAGGGGGAAAGCTTTCTTT.

CDR3 sequence reads: CASSQVTSGPQNIQYF. DNA for the CDR3: TGTGCCAGCAGCCAAGTAACTAGCGGACCACAAAACATTCAGTACTTC. This chain joins TRBV4-2 and TRBJ2-4; 8 bases agree with TRBD2. This CDR3 comprises 16 residues. Germline lookup yields CDR1 LGHNA and CDR2 YNFKEQ. Unmatched junction bases numbered 7, after V lost 1 base and J lost 5 bases.

V and J are TRBV30 and TRBJ2-3; D remains ambiguous. The CDR3 runs to 13 residues. The V gene's germline CDR1 is GTSNPN and CDR2 SVGIG (reference sequence). The ends were cut back, 0 bases at V and 5 bases at J, with 9 bases in the middle. The CDR3 is CAWSVFAGDTQYF. CDR3 sequence (DNA): TGTGCCTGGAGTGTATTTGCAGGAGATACGCAGTATTTT. Full variable domain (outside the CDR3, taken from reference TRBV30 and TRBJ2-3): SQTIHQWPATLVQPVGSPLSLECTVEGTSNPNLYWYRQAAGRGLQLLFYSVGIGQISSEVPQNLSASRPQDRQFILSSKKLLLSDSGFYLCAWSVFAGDTQYFGPGTRLTVL.

CDR3 in DNA: TGTGCCAGCAGCTTGGTGGACGATCCCTACAATGAGCAGTTCTTC. Translation: CASSLVDDPYNEQFF. The genes are TRBV5-6 and TRBJ2-1; D unresolved. The CDR3 consists of 15 residues. CDR1 and CDR2 from the germline V gene are SGHDT and YYEEEE. Deletions cut 0 bases from V and 2 bases from J, with 9 bases between.

This chain links TRBV5-1 with TRBJ2-7; 8 bases map to TRBD1. CDR1 and CDR2 (germline): SGHRS, YFSETQ. This CDR3 comprises 15 residues. With V trimmed by 2 bases and J by 0 bases, 4 bases remained unmatched. The CDR3 sequence: CASSLTGGYSYEQYV. The CDR3 coding sequence is TGCGCCAGCAGCTTAACAGGGGGTTACTCCTACGAGCAGTACGTC.

The CDR3 nucleotides read TGTGCCAGCAGCTTAGTTGGGACTAGCCGCGGGAAGTACTTC. Translated, it gives CASSLVGTSRGKYF. The chain employs TRBV7-2 and TRBJ2-5, with 9 bases fitting TRBD2. CDR1 and CDR2 (germline): SGHTA, FQGNSA. CDR3 length equals 14 residues. V was clipped by 1 base and J by 12 bases; unmatched bases: 9.

The rearrangement uses TRBV6-5 and TRBJ2-7, with TRBD1 matching over 8 bases. The junction had 1 base not matched to a gene; V was cut back by 2 bases and J by 4 bases. In germline, CDR1 is MNHEY, CDR2 SVGAGI. The CDR3 totals 13 residues. CDR3 residues: CASSYRDRYEQYV. The CDR3 coding sequence is TGTGCCAGCAGTTACCGGGACAGGTACGAGCAGTACGTC.

CDR3 nucleotide sequence: TGTGCCAGCAGTTGGACGGGCGGGGGGAAGGGGAATGAGCAGTTCTTC. This encodes CASSWTGGGKGNEQFF. The gene calls are TRBV6-6 and TRBJ2-1; 8 bases are a match to TRBD2. The CDR3 extends over 16 amino acids. Germline V gene data show CDR1 as MNHNY and CDR2 as SVGAGI (reference sequence). V gave up 4 bases and J gave up 7 bases; unmatched junction bases: 12.

This rearrangement joins TRBV30 to TRBJ2-1, with a weak D call TRBD1 (6 bases). The V end was cut by 0 bases, the J end by 7 bases, with 19 bases between. Germline V gene sequence: CDR1 GTSNPN, CDR2 SVGIG (reference sequence). The CDR3 spans 16 residues. Here the CDR3 reads CAWSVLGRHQGNEQFF. The CDR3 DNA is TGTGCCTGGAGTGTACTGGGACGCCACCAGGGGAATGAGCAGTTCTTC.

For the CDR3, the DNA is TGTGCCACCAGTGACCTCCGGGACACCCTCAACGGCGGGGAGCTGTTTTTT. As protein: CATSDLRDTLNGGELFF. The V call is TRBV24-1, the J call TRBJ2-2; D perhaps matches TRBD1 (6 bases). The CDR3 loop spans 17 amino acids. Germline assignment: CDR1 KGHDR and CDR2 SFDVKD. With 4 bases removed from V and 7 bases from J, the gap between germline ends came to 21 bases.